This entry lists 5 T cell receptor beta chains sequenced from one sample in a study of beta chain features in type 1 diabetes (dated by TCRdb to the late 2010s). The research as a whole found: In all four CD4+ subsets, TCRB CDR3 length was moderately but significantly shorter in type 1 diabetes patients.

Their antigen targets remain unknown. Libraries were prepared through the immunoSEQ multiplex PCR assay. The entire isolated RNA was reverse transcribed using the High Capacity cDNA Reverse Transcription Kit, and thus expressed TCRB transcripts were sequenced. TCRdb provides this immuneACCESS table in a form limited to in-frame rearrangements. Some clones are lacking; in checked studies, under half of them reflect an unresolved V gene, and why the rest are absent is not known. The sample table lists some 48,000 clones, 35% to 55% of them with a count of one. Approximately 0.13% of the sample lies in the top ten. Specimen: stem cell memory CD4+ T cells from blood. Per the publication, the cell subset or site label means: stem cell-like memory CD4+ T cells. The receptors originated from a man younger than 45 with type 1 diabetes.

This clone has only a few counts. J is TRBJ2-3 and V is TRBV29-1; 7 bases are shared with TRBD1. The trim removed 6 bases at V and 3 bases at J, leaving 12 bases unmatched. The CDR3 spans 15 residues. Per germline, CDR1 SQVTM and CDR2 ANQGSEA. This CDR3 is CSVLKGGSGTDTQYF. Here the CDR3 DNA reads TGCAGCGTCCTCAAAGGGGGCTCGGGTACAGATACGCAGTATTTT.

This chain links TRBV19 with TRBJ2-2; 8 positions match TRBD2. The CDR3 is made up of 15 amino acids. Per germline, CDR1 LNHDA and CDR2 SQIVND (reference sequence). Unmatched junction bases numbered 9, after V lost 7 bases and J lost 5 bases. The CDR3 region has the DNA TGTGCCAGTACTCTTGGCGGGAGGAGGACCGGGGAGCTGTTTTTT. This codes for CASTLGGRRTGELFF.

This clone occurred a few times. V gene TRBV9 combines with J gene TRBJ2-2; no clear D gene. Trimming took off 0 bases at V and 5 bases at J, with 8 bases between the two ends. The CDR3 extends over 14 amino acids. Germline CDR1 is SGDLS and CDR2 is YYNGEE. CDR3: CASSVAPVTGELFF. The CDR3 coding sequence is TGTGCCAGCAGCGTAGCTCCCGTGACCGGGGAGCTGTTTTTT.

This clone was detected only a few times. The chain uses TRBV5-1 and TRBJ1-1; maybe TRBD1 (6 bases). V was trimmed by 0 bases and J by 4 bases, leaving 10 bases between them. The CDR3 totals 14 residues. Looked up from germline, CDR1 is SGHRS and CDR2 is YFSETQ. The CDR3 loop reads CASSLEGDATEAFF. The CDR3 nucleotides read TGCGCCAGCAGCTTGGAGGGGGACGCCACTGAAGCTTTCTTT.

This clone was observed once. The V call is TRBV2, the J call TRBJ2-5; D is possibly TRBD1 (6 bases). The CDR3 spans 12 residues. Trimming removed 8 bases from V and 5 bases from J, with 12 bases in between. Per the germline V gene, CDR1 is SNHLY and CDR2 is FYNNEI. Here the CDR3 DNA reads TGTGCCAGCGAGGGGGACGGGGAGACCCAGTACTTC. Translating it yields CASEGDGETQYF. The full variable domain, completed using reference TRBV2 and TRBJ2-5, is EPEVTQTPSHQVTQMGQEVILRCVPISNHLYFYWYRQILGQKVEFLVSFYNNEISEKSEIFDDQFSVERPDGSNFTLKIRSTKLEDSAMYFCASEGDGETQYFGPGTRLLVL.